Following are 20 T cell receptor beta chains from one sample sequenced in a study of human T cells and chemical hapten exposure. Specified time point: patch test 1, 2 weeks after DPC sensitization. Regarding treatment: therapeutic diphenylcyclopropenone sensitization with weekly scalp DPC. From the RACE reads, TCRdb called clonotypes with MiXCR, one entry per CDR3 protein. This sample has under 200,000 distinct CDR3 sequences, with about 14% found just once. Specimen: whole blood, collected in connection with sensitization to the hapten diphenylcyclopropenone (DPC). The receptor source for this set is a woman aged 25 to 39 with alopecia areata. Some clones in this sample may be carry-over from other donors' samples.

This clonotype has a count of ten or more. Here the CDR3 reads CASSRDRTGNTIYF. The CDR3 DNA reads as TGTGCCAGCAGCCGGGACAGGACTGGAAACACCATATATTTT. The J gene is TRBJ1-3, the V gene TRBV7-9; the match to TRBD1 covers 8 bases. The CDR3 runs to 14 residues. Looked up from germline, CDR1 is SEHNR and CDR2 is FQNEAQ (reference sequence). Trimming at V came to 5 bases and at J to 2 bases, leaving 2 bases not matched to a gene. Full variable domain (missing parts from reference TRBV7-9 and TRBJ1-3): DTGVSQNPRHKITKRGQNVTFRCDPISEHNRLYWYRQTLGQGPEFLTYFQNEAQLEKSRLLSDRFSAERPKGSFSTLEIQRTEQGDSAMYLCASSRDRTGNTIYFGEGSWLTVV.

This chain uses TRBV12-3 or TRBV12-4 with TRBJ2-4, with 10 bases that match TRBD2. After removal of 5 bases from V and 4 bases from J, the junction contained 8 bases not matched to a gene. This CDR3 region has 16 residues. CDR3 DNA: TGTGCCAGCAGTGGGGGACTAGCGAACTTTAAAAACATTCAGTACTTC. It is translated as CASSGGLANFKNIQYF.

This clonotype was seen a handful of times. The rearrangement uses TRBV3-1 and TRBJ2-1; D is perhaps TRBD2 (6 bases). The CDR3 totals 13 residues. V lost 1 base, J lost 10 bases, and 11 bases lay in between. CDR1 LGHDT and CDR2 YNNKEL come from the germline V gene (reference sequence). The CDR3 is CASSQGMAGEQFF. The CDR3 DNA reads TGTGCCAGCAGCCAAGGGATGGCGGGAGAGCAGTTCTTC.

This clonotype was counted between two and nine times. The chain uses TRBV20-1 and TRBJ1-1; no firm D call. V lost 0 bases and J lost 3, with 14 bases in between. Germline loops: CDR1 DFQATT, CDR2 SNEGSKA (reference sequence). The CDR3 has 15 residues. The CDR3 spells CSARDPSPVHTEAFF. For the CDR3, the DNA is TGCAGTGCTAGAGATCCGTCGCCCGTCCACACTGAAGCTTTCTTT.

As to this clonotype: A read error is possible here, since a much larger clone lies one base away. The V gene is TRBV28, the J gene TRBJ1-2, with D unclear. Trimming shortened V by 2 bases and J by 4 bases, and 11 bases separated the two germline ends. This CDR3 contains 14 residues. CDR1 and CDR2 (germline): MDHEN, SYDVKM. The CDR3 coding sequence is TGTGCCAGCAGTTTACTAACAGATGCCTATGGCTACACCTTC. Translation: CASSLLTDAYGYTF.

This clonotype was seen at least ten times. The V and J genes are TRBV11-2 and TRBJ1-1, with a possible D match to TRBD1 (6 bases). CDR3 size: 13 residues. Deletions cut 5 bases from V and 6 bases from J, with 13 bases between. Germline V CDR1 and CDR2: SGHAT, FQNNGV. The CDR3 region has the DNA TGTGCCAGCAGCCCACGACAGGTTTCTGAAGCTTTCTTT. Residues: CASSPRQVSEAFF.

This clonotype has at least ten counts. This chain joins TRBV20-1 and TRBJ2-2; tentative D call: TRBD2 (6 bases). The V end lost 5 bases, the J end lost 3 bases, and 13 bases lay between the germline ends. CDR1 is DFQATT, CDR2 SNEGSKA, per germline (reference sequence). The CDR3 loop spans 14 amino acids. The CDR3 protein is CSASRGTDTGELFF. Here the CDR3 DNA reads TGCAGTGCTTCCCGGGGGACTGACACCGGGGAGCTGTTTTTT.

CDR3 bases: TGTGCCAGCAGTTACTCTCGAGTCTCTGGGGCCAACGTCCTGACTTTC. This translates into CASSYSRVSGANVLTF. The V and J genes are TRBV6-5 and TRBJ2-6; no reliable D call. The germline V gene has CDR1 MNHEY and CDR2 SVGAGI. This CDR3 has 16 residues. The germline V and J ends were trimmed by 0 bases and 0 bases, with 6 bases remaining between them.

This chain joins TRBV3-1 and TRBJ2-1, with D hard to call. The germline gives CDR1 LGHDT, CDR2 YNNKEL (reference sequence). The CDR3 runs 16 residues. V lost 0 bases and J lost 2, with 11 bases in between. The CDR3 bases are TGTGCCAGCAGCCAAGATCGACTCCCTCCCTACAATGAGCAGTTCTTC. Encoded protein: CASSQDRLPPYNEQFF.

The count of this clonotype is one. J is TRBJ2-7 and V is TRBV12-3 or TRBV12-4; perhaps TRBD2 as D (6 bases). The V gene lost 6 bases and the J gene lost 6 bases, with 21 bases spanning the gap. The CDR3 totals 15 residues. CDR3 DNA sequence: TGTGCCAGCAGCCCGATCGCGACTAGAGGTAGCGAGCAGTACTTC. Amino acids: CASSPIATRGSEQYF.

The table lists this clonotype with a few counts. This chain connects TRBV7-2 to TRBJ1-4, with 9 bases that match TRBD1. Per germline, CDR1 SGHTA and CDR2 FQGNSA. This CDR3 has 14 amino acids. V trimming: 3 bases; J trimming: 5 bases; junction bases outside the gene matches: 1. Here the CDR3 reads CASSFDRGNEKLFF. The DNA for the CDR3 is TGTGCCAGCAGCTTTGACAGGGGGAATGAAAAACTGTTTTTT.

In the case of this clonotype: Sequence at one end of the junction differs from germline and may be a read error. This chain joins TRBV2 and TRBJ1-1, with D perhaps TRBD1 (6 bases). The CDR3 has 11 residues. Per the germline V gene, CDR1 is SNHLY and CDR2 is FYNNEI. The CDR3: CAISGAGVAFF. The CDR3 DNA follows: TGTGCCATCAGTGGGGCAGGGGTAGCTTTCTTT.

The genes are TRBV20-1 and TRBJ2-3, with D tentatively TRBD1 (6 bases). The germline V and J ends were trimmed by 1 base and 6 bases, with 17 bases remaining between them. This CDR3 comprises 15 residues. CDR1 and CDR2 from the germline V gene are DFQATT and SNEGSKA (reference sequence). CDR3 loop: CSARAGHNKKDTQYF. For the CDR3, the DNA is TGCAGTGCTAGAGCGGGACACAACAAAAAGGATACGCAGTATTTT.

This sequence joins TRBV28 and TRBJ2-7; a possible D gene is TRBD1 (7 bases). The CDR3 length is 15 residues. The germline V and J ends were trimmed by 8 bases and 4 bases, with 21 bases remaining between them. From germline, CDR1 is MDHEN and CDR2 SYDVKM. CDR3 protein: CASVREGGQIYEQYF. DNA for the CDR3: TGTGCCAGCGTGAGAGAGGGGGGACAGATTTACGAGCAGTACTTC.

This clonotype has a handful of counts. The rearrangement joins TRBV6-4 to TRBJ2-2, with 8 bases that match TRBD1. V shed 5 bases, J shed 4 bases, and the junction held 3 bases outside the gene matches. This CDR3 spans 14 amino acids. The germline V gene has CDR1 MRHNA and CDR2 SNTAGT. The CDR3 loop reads CASSPGQATGELFF. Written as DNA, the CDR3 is TGTGCCAGCAGTCCGGGACAGGCCACCGGGGAGCTGTTTTTT.

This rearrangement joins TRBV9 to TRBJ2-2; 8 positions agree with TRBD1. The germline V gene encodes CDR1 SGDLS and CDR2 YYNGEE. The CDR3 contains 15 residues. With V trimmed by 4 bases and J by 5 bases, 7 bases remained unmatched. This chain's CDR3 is CASSFRDRITGELFF. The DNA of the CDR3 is TGTGCCAGCAGCTTCCGGGACAGGATTACCGGGGAGCTGTTTTTT.

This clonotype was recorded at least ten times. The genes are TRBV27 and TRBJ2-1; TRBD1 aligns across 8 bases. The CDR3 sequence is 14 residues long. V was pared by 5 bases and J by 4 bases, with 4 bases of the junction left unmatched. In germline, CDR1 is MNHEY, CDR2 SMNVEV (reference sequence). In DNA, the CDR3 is TGTGCCAGCAGTCGGGACAGGAGTTACAATGAGCAGTTCTTC. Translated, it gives CASSRDRSYNEQFF.

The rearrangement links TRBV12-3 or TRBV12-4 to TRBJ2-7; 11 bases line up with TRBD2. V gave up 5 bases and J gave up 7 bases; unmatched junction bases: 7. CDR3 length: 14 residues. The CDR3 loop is CASSRIAGGREQYF. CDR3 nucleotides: TGTGCCAGCAGTCGAATAGCGGGGGGGCGTGAGCAGTACTTC.

The CDR3 nucleotides are TGTGCCAGCAGCCCCGGACTGTTCTATGGCTACACCTTC. Protein: CASSPGLFYGYTF. V is TRBV12-3 or TRBV12-4 and J is TRBJ1-2; the D is unclear. This CDR3 comprises 13 residues. The V end was cut by 6 bases, the J end by 4 bases, with 12 bases between.

CDR3 in DNA: TGTGCCAGCAGCCTTATAGCGGGGGGGCCCGAGACCCAGTACTTC. Its translation is CASSLIAGGPETQYF. The V gene is TRBV7-8, the J gene TRBJ2-5, with TRBD2 identical over 11 bases. Per germline, CDR1 SGHVS and CDR2 FQNEAQ. This CDR3 comprises 15 residues. The J segment lost 5 bases and the V segment lost 5 bases, leaving 7 bases of the junction unmatched.